This TCR beta chain was recovered during a study of shared clonotypes between healthy human individuals. The wider study: A few men and two women, aged 18 to 49, were donors. Notes on the study in general: A limitation of the genetic and exposure-history diversity represented arose from few donors. Investigators expected sequencing depth to affect clonotype sharing among donors.

The CDR3 is 13 amino acids. Germline V lookup: CDR1 LNHDA, CDR2 SQIVND (reference sequence). Trimming removed 4 bases at V and 4 bases at J, with 10 bases between. Recent vaccinations or acute infections were absent in the healthy HIV-negative adult donors. Notes on this clone: Its matching antigen is unknown. This same CDR3 is encoded by further DNA sequences in the sample.

Repertoires were generated with immunoSEQ multiplex PCR, while TCRdb's copy carries only in-frame clones and drops some. The repertoire has 1.5 million to 1.9 million clones, under 99% of them found once; the top ten carry roughly 0.4%. This receptor was identified in a man aged 25 to 45 in good health. The sample consisted of naive CD4+ T cells sorted from blood. Subset: CD45RA+ positively selected. This chain uses TRBV19 with TRBJ1-2; D is ambiguous. The chain's CDR3 is CASSRGDLYGYTF. CDR3 bases: TGTGCCAGTAGTAGAGGAGATCTCTATGGCTACACCTTC.